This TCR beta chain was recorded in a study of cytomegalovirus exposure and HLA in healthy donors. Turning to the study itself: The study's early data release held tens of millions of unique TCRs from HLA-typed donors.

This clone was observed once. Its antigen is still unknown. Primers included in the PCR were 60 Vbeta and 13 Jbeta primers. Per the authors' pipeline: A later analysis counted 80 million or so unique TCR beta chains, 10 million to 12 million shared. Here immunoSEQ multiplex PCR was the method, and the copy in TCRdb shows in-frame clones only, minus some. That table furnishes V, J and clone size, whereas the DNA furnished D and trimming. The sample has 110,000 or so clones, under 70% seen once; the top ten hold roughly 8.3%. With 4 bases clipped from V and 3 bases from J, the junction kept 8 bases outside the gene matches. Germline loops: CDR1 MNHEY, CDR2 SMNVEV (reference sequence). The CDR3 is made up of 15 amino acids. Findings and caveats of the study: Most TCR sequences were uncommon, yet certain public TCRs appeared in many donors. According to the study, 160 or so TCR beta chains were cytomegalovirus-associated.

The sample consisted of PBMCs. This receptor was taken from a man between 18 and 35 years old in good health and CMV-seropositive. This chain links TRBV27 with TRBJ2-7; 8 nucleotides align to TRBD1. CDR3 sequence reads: CASSYGQGSHYEQYV. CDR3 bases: TGTGCCAGCAGTTATGGACAGGGCTCCCACTACGAGCAGTACGTC.